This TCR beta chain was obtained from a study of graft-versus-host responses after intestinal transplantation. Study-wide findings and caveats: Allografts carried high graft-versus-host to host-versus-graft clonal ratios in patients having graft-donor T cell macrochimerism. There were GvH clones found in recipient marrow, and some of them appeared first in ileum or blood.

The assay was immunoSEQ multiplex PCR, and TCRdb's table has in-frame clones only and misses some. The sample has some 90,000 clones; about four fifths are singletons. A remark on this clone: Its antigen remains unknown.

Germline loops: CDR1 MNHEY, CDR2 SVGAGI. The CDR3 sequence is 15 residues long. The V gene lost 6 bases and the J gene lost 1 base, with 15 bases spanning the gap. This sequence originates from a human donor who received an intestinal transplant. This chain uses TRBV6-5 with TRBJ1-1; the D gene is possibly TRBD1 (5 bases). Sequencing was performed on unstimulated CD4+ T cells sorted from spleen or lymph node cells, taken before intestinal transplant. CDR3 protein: CASSLFGHTNTEAFF. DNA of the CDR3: TGTGCCAGCAGCCTTTTTGGACATACGAACACTGAAGCTTTCTTT.